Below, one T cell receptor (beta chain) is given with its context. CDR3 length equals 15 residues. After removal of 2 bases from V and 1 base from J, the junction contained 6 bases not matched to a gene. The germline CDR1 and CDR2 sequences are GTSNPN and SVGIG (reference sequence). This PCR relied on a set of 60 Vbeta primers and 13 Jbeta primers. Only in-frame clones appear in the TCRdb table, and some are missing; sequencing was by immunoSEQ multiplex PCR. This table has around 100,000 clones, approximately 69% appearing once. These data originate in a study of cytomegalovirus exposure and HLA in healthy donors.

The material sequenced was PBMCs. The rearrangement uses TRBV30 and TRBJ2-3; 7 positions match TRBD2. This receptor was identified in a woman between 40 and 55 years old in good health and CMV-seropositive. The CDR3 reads CAWSLSSGRTDTQYF. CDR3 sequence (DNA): TGTGCCTGGAGTTTGTCTAGCGGCCGCACAGATACGCAGTATTTT. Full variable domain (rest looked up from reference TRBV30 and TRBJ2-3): SQTIHQWPATLVQPVGSPLSLECTVEGTSNPNLYWYRQAAGRGLQLLFYSVGIGQISSEVPQNLSASRPQDRQFILSSKKLLLSDSGFYLCAWSLSSGRTDTQYFGPGTRLTVL.